The 29 T cell receptor beta chains reported below all come from one sample, sequenced in a study of shared clonotypes between healthy human individuals. The method was immunoSEQ multiplex PCR; TCRdb's version includes in-frame clones alone and lacks a portion of them. The data hold some 2,000,000 clones, with over 85% observed a single time. CD45RO-negative cells were positively selected for CCR7, leaving out terminally differentiated effector memory CD45RA+ cells. The specimen sequenced was naive CD8+ T cells sorted from blood. Receptors were obtained from a man aged 18 to 35 in good health.

The chain carries TRBV6-6 and TRBJ1-2, with D hard to call. V lost 4 bases and J lost 0, with 12 bases in between. Looked up from germline, CDR1 is MNHNY and CDR2 is SVGAGI (reference sequence). This CDR3 has 15 amino acids. CDR3 residues: CASSSVQIPNYGYTF. The CDR3 region has the DNA TGTGCCAGCAGTTCCGTACAGATACCTAACTATGGCTACACCTTC.

The chain couples TRBV5-1 to TRBJ1-5; 7 bases match TRBD1. Germline V gene lookup returns CDR1 SGHRS and CDR2 YFSETQ. V lost 4 bases to trimming and J lost 5 bases; unmatched junction nucleotides: 12. This CDR3 spans 16 amino acids. The CDR3 DNA reads TGCGCCAGCAGCCCGGGGATGGGACAGATTGATCAGCCCCAGCATTTT. Protein: CASSPGMGQIDQPQHF.

V and J are TRBV4-1 and TRBJ2-1, with TRBD2 matching over 9 bases. CDR1 is MGHRA, CDR2 YSYEKL, per germline. This CDR3 is built from 13 residues. Trimming at V came to 3 bases and at J to 10 bases, leaving 4 bases not matched to a gene. CDR3 coding DNA: TGCGCCAGCAGCCAGAACCTAGCGGGAGAGCAGTTCTTC. The encoded protein is CASSQNLAGEQFF.

The chain recombines TRBV6-5 with TRBJ2-7; D call uncertain. The length of the CDR3 is 16 residues. CDR1 is MNHEY, CDR2 SVGAGI, per germline. The V end lost 0 bases, the J end lost 1 base, and 13 bases lay between the germline ends. The CDR3 DNA reads as TGTGCCAGCAGTTACTCCTTATCGATGGAGTCCTACGAGCAGTACTTC. Translating it yields CASSYSLSMESYEQYF.

The V gene is TRBV9, the J gene TRBJ2-1; TRBD1 matches 7 bases. Germline-derived CDR1 and CDR2 are SGDLS and YYNGEE. The length of the CDR3 is 18 residues. The V segment lost 2 bases and the J segment 8 bases; nucleotides outside the gene matches: 19. The CDR3 sequence is CASSVPRGGDRGHDEQFF. The CDR3 DNA follows: TGTGCCAGCAGCGTCCCTAGAGGAGGTGATAGGGGGCATGATGAGCAGTTCTTC.

As for this clone: Other DNA sequences in this sample translate to the same CDR3. This chain joins TRBV18 and TRBJ2-3; TRBD1 aligns across 8 bases. Germline V gene data show CDR1 as KGHSH and CDR2 as LQKENI. V dropped 3 bases and J dropped 3; count of bases not matched to a gene: 5. The CDR3 is 15 residues long. As DNA, the CDR3 is TGTGCCAGCTCACCTAGGGACAGGCTGACAGATACGCAGTATTTT. Amino acid sequence: CASSPRDRLTDTQYF.

The J gene is TRBJ2-2, the V gene TRBV6-6, with unresolved D. CDR3 size: 13 residues. Looked up from germline, CDR1 is MNHNY and CDR2 is SVGAGI (reference sequence). Trimming stripped 5 bases from V and 3 bases from J, with 7 bases between. The DNA for the CDR3 is TGTGCCAGCAGTCTCTATTACACCGGGGAGCTGTTTTTT. Protein product: CASSLYYTGELFF.

J is TRBJ2-2 and V is TRBV5-1; 7 bases fit TRBD1. Trimming took 3 bases from V and 6 from J; bases not matched to a gene: 11. The CDR3 has 16 residues. From germline, CDR1 is SGHRS and CDR2 YFSETQ. The CDR3 here is CASSWVTGTRAGELFF. The CDR3 coding sequence is TGCGCCAGCAGCTGGGTGACAGGGACGCGGGCCGGGGAGCTGTTTTTT.

This sequence joins TRBV2 and TRBJ2-7; TRBD2 matches 8 bases. CDR1 and CDR2 (germline): SNHLY, FYNNEI. V trimming: 8 bases; J trimming: 2 bases; junction bases outside the gene matches: 8. The CDR3 extends over 14 amino acids. CDR3 loop: CASGGTRATYEQYF. The CDR3 DNA is TGTGCCAGCGGGGGGACTAGGGCCACCTACGAGCAGTACTTC.

The chain combines TRBV5-6 with TRBJ2-5; 8 positions match TRBD2. The CDR3 runs 16 residues. CDR1 is SGHDT, CDR2 YYEEEE, per germline. Trimming at V came to 3 bases and at J to 1 base, leaving 8 bases not matched to a gene. The CDR3 coding sequence is TGTGCCAGCAGCTCAGCGGGGGCCGCTACCCAAGAGACCCAGTACTTC. Translation gives CASSSAGAATQETQYF.

The chain employs TRBV28 and TRBJ2-7; D gene unclear. V was shortened by 5 bases and J by 3 bases, with 17 bases between the two germline ends. The CDR3 spans 15 residues. Germline V gene lookup returns CDR1 MDHEN and CDR2 SYDVKM. Here the CDR3 reads CASSAPRVLGYEQYF. DNA of the CDR3: TGTGCCAGCAGTGCCCCCCGGGTCTTGGGCTACGAGCAGTACTTC. Full variable domain (missing parts from reference TRBV28 and TRBJ2-7): DVKVTQSSRYLVKRTGEKVFLECVQDMDHENMFWYRQDPGLGLRLIYFSYDVKMKEKGDIPEGYSVSREKKERFSLILESASTNQTSMYLCASSAPRVLGYEQYFGPGTRLTVT.

The chain recombines TRBV5-5 with TRBJ2-4; unclear D gene. CDR3 length equals 16 residues. The germline V and J ends were trimmed by 1 base and 0 bases, with 11 bases remaining between them. Germline values: CDR1 SGHKS, CDR2 YYEKEE (reference sequence). CDR3 nucleotides: TGTGCCAGCAGCTTGCGGCAGAATGAAGCCAAAAACATTCAGTACTTC. This sequence encodes CASSLRQNEAKNIQYF.

The rearrangement joins TRBV28 to TRBJ2-7; tentative D call: TRBD2 (5 bases). The V gene's germline CDR1 is MDHEN and CDR2 SYDVKM. There are 15 residues in the CDR3. Trimming cost V 4 bases and J 3 bases, with 16 bases left between them. The chain's CDR3 is CASSSPIGIGYEQYF. As DNA, the CDR3 is TGTGCCAGCAGTTCTCCGATCGGGATAGGCTACGAGCAGTACTTC. The full variable domain, with the rest looked up from reference TRBV28 and TRBJ2-7, is DVKVTQSSRYLVKRTGEKVFLECVQDMDHENMFWYRQDPGLGLRLIYFSYDVKMKEKGDIPEGYSVSREKKERFSLILESASTNQTSMYLCASSSPIGIGYEQYFGPGTRLTVT.

The gene calls are TRBV25-1 and TRBJ2-1; 8 bases agree with TRBD2. The J segment lost 7 bases and the V segment lost 1 base, leaving 0 bases of the junction unmatched. This CDR3 has 13 amino acids. CDR1 MGHDK and CDR2 SYGVNS come from the germline V gene. The CDR3 DNA sequence: TGTGCCAGCAGTGAATCGGGAGGGAATGAGCAGTTCTTC. Encoded protein: CASSESGGNEQFF. The whole variable domain, remainder taken from reference TRBV25-1 and TRBJ2-1, is EADIYQTPRYLVIGTGKKITLECSQTMGHDKMYWYQQDPGMELHLIHYSYGVNSTEKGDLSSESTVSRIRTEHFPLTLESARPSHTSQYLCASSESGGNEQFFGPGTRLTVL.

CDR3 in amino acids: CASSQVYGGDYEQYF. The CDR3 DNA sequence: TGCGCCAGCAGCCAAGTCTATGGGGGAGATTACGAGCAGTACTTC. V is TRBV4-1 and J is TRBJ2-7; possibly TRBD1 or TRBD2 for D (5 bases each). Deletions cut 1 base from V and 4 bases from J, with 14 bases between. There are 15 residues in the CDR3. The germline V gene encodes CDR1 MGHRA and CDR2 YSYEKL.

The CDR3 loop is CAISQDYDRGQGENTEAFF. CDR3 in DNA: TGTGCCATCAGTCAAGACTACGACAGGGGGCAGGGTGAAAACACTGAAGCTTTCTTT. This chain uses TRBV10-3 with TRBJ1-1; 10 nucleotides agree with TRBD1. This CDR3 is 19 amino acids long. After removal of 5 bases from V and 2 bases from J, the junction contained 17 bases not matched to a gene. Germline V CDR1 and CDR2: ENHRY, SYGVKD.

V usage is TRBV13 and J usage is TRBJ2-1; TRBD1 matches at 9 bases. The CDR3 extends over 15 amino acids. V gave up 1 base and J gave up 7 bases; unmatched junction bases: 5. Germline-derived CDR1 and CDR2 are PRHDT and FYEKMQ (reference sequence). CDR3 in amino acids: CASSLEQGAWNEQFF. CDR3 nucleotides: TGTGCCAGCAGCTTAGAACAGGGGGCTTGGAATGAGCAGTTCTTC.

This clone was detected once. This chain links TRBV5-1 with TRBJ2-3; D gene ambiguous. Looked up from germline, CDR1 is SGHRS and CDR2 is YFSETQ. The CDR3 runs to 16 residues. The V and J ends lost 3 bases and 0 bases respectively, with 14 bases between them. In DNA form, the CDR3 reads TGCGCCAGCAGCTGGATGGCGTCAGCAAGCACAGATACGCAGTATTTT. This sequence encodes CASSWMASASTDTQYF.

This rearrangement joins TRBV9 to TRBJ2-7; 7 bases map to TRBD1. Germline V CDR1 and CDR2: SGDLS, YYNGEE. V gave up 4 bases and J gave up 1 base; unmatched junction bases: 5. The CDR3 sequence is 14 residues long. This CDR3 reads CASSMRQGSYEQYF. CDR3 nucleotides: TGTGCCAGCAGCATGCGACAGGGTTCCTACGAGCAGTACTTC.

J is TRBJ1-1 and V is TRBV11-2, with a weak D call TRBD1 (6 bases). Trimming left V 0 bases short and J 0 bases short, with 20 bases between. CDR3 length: 19 amino acids. In germline, CDR1 is SGHAT, CDR2 FQNNGV. CDR3 DNA: TGTGCCAGCAGCTTAGAACCCCCCGGGGGGGCCCTTATGAACACTGAAGCTTTCTTT. This encodes CASSLEPPGGALMNTEAFF.

This clone was seen a single time. The chain employs TRBV13 and TRBJ2-6; unclear D gene. Trimming pared 0 bases from V and 2 bases from J, leaving 8 bases between. The CDR3 has 16 residues. Germline V gives CDR1 PRHDT, CDR2 FYEKMQ (reference sequence). The CDR3 is CASSLGWTAGANVLTF. CDR3 sequence (DNA): TGTGCCAGCAGCTTAGGATGGACGGCTGGGGCCAACGTCCTGACTTTC. Looking up the rest from reference TRBV13 and TRBJ2-6 gives the full variable domain: AAGVIQSPRHLIKEKRETATLKCYPIPRHDTVYWYQQGPGQDPQFLISFYEKMQSDKGSIPDRFSAQQFSDYHSELNMSSLELGDSALYFCASSLGWTAGANVLTFGAGSRLTVL.

V gene TRBV5-6 combines with J gene TRBJ1-1; the D is unclear. Trimming removed 4 bases from V and 0 bases from J, with 19 bases in between. This CDR3 has 17 amino acids. Germline V lookup: CDR1 SGHDT, CDR2 YYEEEE. The DNA of the CDR3 is TGTGCCAGCAGCCCCCAGTCGGGGTGGGGATTGAACACTGAAGCTTTCTTT. Translating it yields CASSPQSGWGLNTEAFF.

The rearrangement uses TRBV28 and TRBJ2-7; 10 bases match TRBD1. V lost 5 bases to trimming and J lost 3 bases; unmatched junction nucleotides: 4. This CDR3 spans 14 amino acids. Germline lookup yields CDR1 MDHEN and CDR2 SYDVKM. In nucleotides, the CDR3 is TGTGCCAGCAGTGAGGGACAGGGGTACTACGAGCAGTACTTC. This encodes CASSEGQGYYEQYF.

The chain links TRBV29-1 to TRBJ2-6; no clear D gene. Germline V CDR1 and CDR2: SQVTM, ANQGSEA. CDR3 length equals 14 residues. The V gene lost 0 bases and the J gene lost 5 bases, with 8 bases spanning the gap. CDR3 nucleotide sequence: TGCAGCGTTGAAGATCGGGTTAGGGCCAACGTCCTGACTTTC. Its protein product is CSVEDRVRANVLTF.

This chain joins TRBV4-3 and TRBJ2-7; tentatively, D is TRBD2 (7 bases). V lost 0 bases and J lost 2, with 11 bases in between. The CDR3 has 15 residues. From germline, CDR1 is LGHNA and CDR2 YSLEER. The CDR3 DNA reads TGCGCCAGCAGCCAAGAAGGGGGGGATGCCTACGAGCAGTACTTC. Its translation: CASSQEGGDAYEQYF.

The chain links TRBV29-1 to TRBJ2-2, with D possibly matching TRBD1 (6 bases). In germline, CDR1 is SQVTM, CDR2 ANQGSEA. V lost 7 bases and J lost 7, with 13 bases in between. The CDR3 runs 12 residues. The chain's CDR3 is CSALQGNGELFF. The CDR3 nucleotides read TGCAGCGCCCTACAGGGAAACGGGGAGCTGTTTTTT.

This clone was detected once. The chain links TRBV4-1 to TRBJ2-7, with a possible D match to TRBD1 (6 bases). Trimming shortened V by 4 bases and J by 3 bases, and 10 bases separated the two germline ends. The CDR3 contains 13 residues. Germline CDR1 is MGHRA and CDR2 is YSYEKL. CDR3 amino acids: CASSPEDSYEQYF. The CDR3 region has the DNA TGCGCCAGCAGCCCTGAGGACAGCTACGAGCAGTACTTC.

V and J are TRBV30 and TRBJ1-2; unclear D gene. Trimming pared 2 bases from V and 8 bases from J, leaving 6 bases between. The CDR3 is made up of 10 amino acids. Germline V gene data show CDR1 as GTSNPN and CDR2 as SVGIG (reference sequence). The CDR3 here is CAWSRSGYTF. As DNA, the CDR3 is TGTGCCTGGAGTAGATCAGGCTACACCTTC. The complete variable domain, with remaining parts taken from reference TRBV30 and TRBJ1-2, reads SQTIHQWPATLVQPVGSPLSLECTVEGTSNPNLYWYRQAAGRGLQLLFYSVGIGQISSEVPQNLSASRPQDRQFILSSKKLLLSDSGFYLCAWSRSGYTFGSGTRLTVV.

Only one count was recorded for this clone. The chain recombines TRBV4-1 with TRBJ1-5; perhaps TRBD1 as D (6 bases). V lost 4 bases and J lost 9, with 22 bases in between. The germline gives CDR1 MGHRA, CDR2 YSYEKL. The CDR3 is 16 residues long. This chain's CDR3 is CASSPQAQGLLGPQHF. CDR3 DNA sequence: TGCGCCAGCAGCCCCCAGGCACAGGGCCTTCTAGGGCCCCAGCATTTT.